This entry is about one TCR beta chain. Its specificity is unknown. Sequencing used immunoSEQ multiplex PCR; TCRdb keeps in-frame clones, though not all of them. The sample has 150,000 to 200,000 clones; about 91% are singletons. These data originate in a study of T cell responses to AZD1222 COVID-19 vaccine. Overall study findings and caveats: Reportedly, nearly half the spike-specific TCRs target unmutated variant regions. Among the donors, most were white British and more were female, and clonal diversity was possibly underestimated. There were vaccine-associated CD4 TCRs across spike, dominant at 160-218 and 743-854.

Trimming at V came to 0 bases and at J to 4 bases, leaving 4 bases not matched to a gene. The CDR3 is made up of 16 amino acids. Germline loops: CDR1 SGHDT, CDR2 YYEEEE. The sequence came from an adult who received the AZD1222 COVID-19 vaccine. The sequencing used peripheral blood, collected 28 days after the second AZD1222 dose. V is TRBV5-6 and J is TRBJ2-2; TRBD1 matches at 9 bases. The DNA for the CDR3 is TGTGCCAGCAGCTTGGTGGACAGGGGCGTCACCGGGGAGCTGTTTTTT. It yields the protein CASSLVDRGVTGELFF. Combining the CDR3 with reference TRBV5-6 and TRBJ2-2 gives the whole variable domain DAGVTQSPTHLIKTRGQQVTLRCSPKSGHDTVSWYQQALGQGPQFIFQYYEEEERQRGNFPDRFSGHQFPNYSSELNVNALLLGDSALYLCASSLVDRGVTGELFFGEGSRLTVL.